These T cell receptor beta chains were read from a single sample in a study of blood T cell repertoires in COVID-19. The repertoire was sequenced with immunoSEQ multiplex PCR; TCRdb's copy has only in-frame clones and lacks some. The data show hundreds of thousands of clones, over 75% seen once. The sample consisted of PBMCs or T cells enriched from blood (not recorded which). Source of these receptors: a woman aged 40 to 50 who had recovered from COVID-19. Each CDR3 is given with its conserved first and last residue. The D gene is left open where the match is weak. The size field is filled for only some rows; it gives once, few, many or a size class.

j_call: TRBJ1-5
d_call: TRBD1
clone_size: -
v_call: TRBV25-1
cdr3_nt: TGTGCCAGCAGTGAATATCGCAACAGGGGTCGAGGCAATCAGCCCCAGCATTTT
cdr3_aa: CASSEYRNRGRGNQPQHF

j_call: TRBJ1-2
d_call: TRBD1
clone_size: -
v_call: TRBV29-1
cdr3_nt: TGCACCGTTGGGACTACAGGGGGCGCATACTATGGCTACACCTTC
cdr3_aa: CTVGTTGGAYYGYTF

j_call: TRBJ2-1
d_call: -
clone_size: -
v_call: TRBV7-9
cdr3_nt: TGTGCCAGCAGCCGTCTCCTCCTTAATGAGCAGTTCTTC
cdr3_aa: CASSRLLLNEQFF

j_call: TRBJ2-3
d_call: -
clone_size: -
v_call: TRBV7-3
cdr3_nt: TGTGCCAGCAGCTCTCTCCCCACAGATACGCAGTATTTT
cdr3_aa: CASSSLPTDTQYF

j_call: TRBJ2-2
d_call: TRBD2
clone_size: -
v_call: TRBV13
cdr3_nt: TGTGCCAGCAGCTTTCCTAGCGGGAGGTCGAAGACCGGGGAGCTGTTTTTT
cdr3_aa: CASSFPSGRSKTGELFF

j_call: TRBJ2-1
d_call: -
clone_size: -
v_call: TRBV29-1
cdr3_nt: TGCAGCGCTGACGGGGGCAATGAGCAGTTCTTC
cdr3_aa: CSADGGNEQFF

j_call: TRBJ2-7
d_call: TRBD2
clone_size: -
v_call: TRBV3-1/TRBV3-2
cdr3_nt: TGTGCCAGCAGGCCTGAGCTAGCGGGGGCACAGGGATCCTACGAGCAGTACTTC
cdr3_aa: CASRPELAGAQGSYEQYF

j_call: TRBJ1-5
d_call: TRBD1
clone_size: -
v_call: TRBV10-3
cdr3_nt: TGTGCCACTCTAGGGGGCGCGGGTCAGCCCCAGCATTTT
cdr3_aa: CATLGGAGQPQHF

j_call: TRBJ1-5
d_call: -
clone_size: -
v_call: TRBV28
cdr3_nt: TGTGCCAGCAGTACACAGGATTATCAGCCCCAGCATTTT
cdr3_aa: CASSTQDYQPQHF

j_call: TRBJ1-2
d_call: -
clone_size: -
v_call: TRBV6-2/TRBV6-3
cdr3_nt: TGTGCCAGCAGTTACACAGGGTCGTATGGCTACACCTTC
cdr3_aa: CASSYTGSYGYTF

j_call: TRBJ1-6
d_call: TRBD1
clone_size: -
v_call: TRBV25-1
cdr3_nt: TGTGCCAGCAGTGGATGGACAGGGAATTCACCCCTCCACTTT
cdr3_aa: CASSGWTGNSPLHF

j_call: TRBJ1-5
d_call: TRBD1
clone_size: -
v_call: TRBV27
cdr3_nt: TGTGCCAGCAGTTTAAACAGGGGAAGTCAGCCCCAGCATTTT
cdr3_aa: CASSLNRGSQPQHF

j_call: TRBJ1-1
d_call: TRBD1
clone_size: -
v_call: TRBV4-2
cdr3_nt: TGTGCCAGCAGCCAAGTTCCCCTACAGGGGGCGAAGAACACTGAAGCTTTCTTT
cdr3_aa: CASSQVPLQGAKNTEAFF

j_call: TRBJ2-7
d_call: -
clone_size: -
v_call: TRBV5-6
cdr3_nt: TGTGCCAGCACCCCCGGGAACTCCTACGAGCAGTACTTC
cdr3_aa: CASTPGNSYEQYF

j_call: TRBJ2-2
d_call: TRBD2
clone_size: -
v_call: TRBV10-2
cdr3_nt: TGCGCCAGCAGGCCCGGGGGGGCTAGTATCGGGGAGCTGTTTTTT
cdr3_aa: CASRPGGASIGELFF

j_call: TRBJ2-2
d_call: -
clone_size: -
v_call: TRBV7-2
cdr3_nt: TGTGCCAGCAGCTTAATGACTTTGGAGCTGTTTTTT
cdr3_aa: CASSLMTLELFF

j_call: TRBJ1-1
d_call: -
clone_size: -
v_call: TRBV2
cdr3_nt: TGTGCCAGCAGTGGGGCAGTCCTGGGAGCTTTCTTT
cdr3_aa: CASSGAVLGAFF

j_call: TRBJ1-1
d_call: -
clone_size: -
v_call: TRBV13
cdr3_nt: TGTGCCAGCAGCGCTACCAAGTTTTCGGGAGCTTTCTTT
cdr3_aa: CASSATKFSGAFF

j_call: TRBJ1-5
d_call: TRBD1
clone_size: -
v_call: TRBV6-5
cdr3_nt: TGTGCCAGCAGTTCCAACCAGGGGGTCAATCAGCCCCAGCATTTT
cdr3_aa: CASSSNQGVNQPQHF

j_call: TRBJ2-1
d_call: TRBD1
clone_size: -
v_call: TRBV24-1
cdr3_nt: TGTGCCACCAGTGATTTAGGGGGCTCCGACAATGAGCAGTTCTTC
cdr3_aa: CATSDLGGSDNEQFF

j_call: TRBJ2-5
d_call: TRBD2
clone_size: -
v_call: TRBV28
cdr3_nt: TGTGCCAGCAAGGAACTAGCGGGCGACTACCCAGAGACCCAGTACTTC
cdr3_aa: CASKELAGDYPETQYF

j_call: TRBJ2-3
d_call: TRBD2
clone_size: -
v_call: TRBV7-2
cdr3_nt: TGTGCCAGCAGCCCGGGACTAGCGGGAGTTGATACGCAGTATTTT
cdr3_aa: CASSPGLAGVDTQYF

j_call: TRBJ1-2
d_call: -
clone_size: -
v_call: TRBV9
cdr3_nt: TGTGCCAGCAGCGTAGAATCGGGAGCTAACTATGGCTACACCTTC
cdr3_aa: CASSVESGANYGYTF

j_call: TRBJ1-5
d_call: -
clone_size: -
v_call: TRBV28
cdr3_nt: TGTGCCATCAAATATGGACAGTCAAATCAGCCCCAGCATTTT
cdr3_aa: CAIKYGQSNQPQHF

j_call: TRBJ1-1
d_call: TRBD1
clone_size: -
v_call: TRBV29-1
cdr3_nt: TGCAGCGCCCGGGACAGGGCAATGAACACTGAAGCTTTCTTT
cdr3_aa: CSARDRAMNTEAFF

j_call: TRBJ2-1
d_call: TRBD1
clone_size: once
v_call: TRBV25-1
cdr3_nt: TGTGCCAGCAGTGCCGGGACAGGGAAAAATGAGCAGTTCTTC
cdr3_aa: CASSAGTGKNEQFF

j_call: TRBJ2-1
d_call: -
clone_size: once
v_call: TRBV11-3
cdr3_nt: TGTGCCGGCCTTAGTATGATGGGCTGTGAGGGTGAGCAGTTCTTC
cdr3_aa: CAGLSMMGCEGEQFF

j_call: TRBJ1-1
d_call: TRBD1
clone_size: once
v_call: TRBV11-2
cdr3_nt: TGTGCCAGCGACAGGGTCTTTGTGTGGACTGAAGCTTTCTTT
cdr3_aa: CASDRVFVWTEAFF

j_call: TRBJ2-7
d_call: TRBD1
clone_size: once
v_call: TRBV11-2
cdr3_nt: TGTGCCAGCAGCCTAATCCGACAGGGGGTAGACTACGAGCAGTACTTC
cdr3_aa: CASSLIRQGVDYEQYF

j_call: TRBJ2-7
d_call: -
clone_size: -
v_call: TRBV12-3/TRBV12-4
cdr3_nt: TGTGCCAGCAGTCCGGGACTCGTGGAGCAGTACTTC
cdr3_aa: CASSPGLVEQYF

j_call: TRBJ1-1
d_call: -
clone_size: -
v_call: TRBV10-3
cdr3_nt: TGTGCCATCAGTGAGTCCGGGACACAGAACACTGAAGCTTTCTTT
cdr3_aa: CAISESGTQNTEAFF

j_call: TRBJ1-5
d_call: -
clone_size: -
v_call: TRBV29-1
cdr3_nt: TGCAGCGCCTCGTGGGGCAGGGGTAGCAATCAGCCCCAGCATTTT
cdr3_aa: CSASWGRGSNQPQHF

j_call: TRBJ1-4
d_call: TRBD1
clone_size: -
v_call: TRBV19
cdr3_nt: TGTGCCAGTCAATTAGGGGGCAGCAATGAAAAACTGTTTTTT
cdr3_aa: CASQLGGSNEKLFF

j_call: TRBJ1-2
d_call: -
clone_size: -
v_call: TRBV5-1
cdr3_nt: TGCGCCAGCTGGGGCTCTGGGGACTATGGCTACACCTTC
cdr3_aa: CASWGSGDYGYTF

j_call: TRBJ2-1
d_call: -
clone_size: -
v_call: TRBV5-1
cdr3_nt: TGCGCCAGCAGCTTATTGACAGATGATGAGCAGTTCTTC
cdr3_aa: CASSLLTDDEQFF

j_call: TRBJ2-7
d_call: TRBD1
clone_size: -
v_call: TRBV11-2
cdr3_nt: TGTGCCAGCAGCTTTTTACAGGGGGTGTACGAGCAGTACTTC
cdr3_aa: CASSFLQGVYEQYF

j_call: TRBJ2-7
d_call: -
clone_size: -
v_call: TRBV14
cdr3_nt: TGTGCCAGCAGCCGTCGCGTATCCTACGAGCAGTACTTC
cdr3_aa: CASSRRVSYEQYF

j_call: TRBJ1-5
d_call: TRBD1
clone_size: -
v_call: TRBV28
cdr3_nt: TGTGCCAGCAGTCGCCCGACAGGGGGCGCGTTAAATCAGCCCCAGCATTTT
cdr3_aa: CASSRPTGGALNQPQHF

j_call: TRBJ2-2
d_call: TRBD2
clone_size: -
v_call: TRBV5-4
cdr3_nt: TGTGCCAGCAGCTTGGGGGCGGGAGTACGAGGGTCCGGGGAGCTGTTTTTT
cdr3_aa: CASSLGAGVRGSGELFF

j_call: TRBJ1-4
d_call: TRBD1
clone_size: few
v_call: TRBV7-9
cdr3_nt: TGTGCCAGCAGCCTGCGGACAGGAGATAATGAAAAACTGTTTTTT
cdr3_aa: CASSLRTGDNEKLFF

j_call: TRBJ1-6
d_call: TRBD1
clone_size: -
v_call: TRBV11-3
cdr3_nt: TGTGCCAGCAGCTTAGCCTCTTACCGGGACAGAGCTAATAATTCACCCCTCCACTTT
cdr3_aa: CASSLASYRDRANNSPLHF

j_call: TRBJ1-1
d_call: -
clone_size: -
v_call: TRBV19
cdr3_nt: TGTGCCAGTAGTCCAAAGTCCCAGGGGAATTCTGAAGCTTTCTTT
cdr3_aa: CASSPKSQGNSEAFF

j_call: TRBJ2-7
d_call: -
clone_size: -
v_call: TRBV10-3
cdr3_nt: TGTGCCATCAGTGAGTCTACGGGTTTGTACGAGCAGTACTTC
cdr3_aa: CAISESTGLYEQYF

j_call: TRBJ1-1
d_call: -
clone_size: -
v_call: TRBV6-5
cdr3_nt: TGTGCCAGCAGTACAGGAGGGATCACTGAAGCTTTCTTT
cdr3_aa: CASSTGGITEAFF

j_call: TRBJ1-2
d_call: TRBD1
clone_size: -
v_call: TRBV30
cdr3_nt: TGTGCCTGGAATGTAGGGGGCGGTGGCTACACCTTC
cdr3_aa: CAWNVGGGGYTF

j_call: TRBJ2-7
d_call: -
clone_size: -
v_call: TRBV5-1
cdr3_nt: TGCGCCAGCAGCTTGGGTCCCTCATCGGGATTAAGCTCCTACGAGCAGTACTTC
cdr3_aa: CASSLGPSSGLSSYEQYF

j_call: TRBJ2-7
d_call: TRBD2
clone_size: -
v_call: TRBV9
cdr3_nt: TGTGCCAGCACCCCGGGGGGGGGTTCCTACGAGCAGTACTTC
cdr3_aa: CASTPGGGSYEQYF

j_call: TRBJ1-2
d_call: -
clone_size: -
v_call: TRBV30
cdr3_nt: TGTGCCTGGAGTGTAGGAGGTGGGGGCTACACCTTC
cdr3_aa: CAWSVGGGGYTF

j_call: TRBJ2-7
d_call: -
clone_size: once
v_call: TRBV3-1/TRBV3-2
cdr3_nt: TGTGCCAGCAGCCAAACAGCGGCGTCCTACGAGCAGTACTTC
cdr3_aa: CASSQTAASYEQYF

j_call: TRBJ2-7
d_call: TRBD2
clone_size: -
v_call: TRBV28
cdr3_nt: TGTGCCAGCAGTCTACTAGCGGGGGGATCCTACGAGCAGTACTTC
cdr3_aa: CASSLLAGGSYEQYF

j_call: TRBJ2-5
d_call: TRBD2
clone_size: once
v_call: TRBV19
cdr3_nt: TGTGCCAGTAGTATACTAGCGGGAGTAGAGACCCAGTACTTC
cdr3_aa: CASSILAGVETQYF